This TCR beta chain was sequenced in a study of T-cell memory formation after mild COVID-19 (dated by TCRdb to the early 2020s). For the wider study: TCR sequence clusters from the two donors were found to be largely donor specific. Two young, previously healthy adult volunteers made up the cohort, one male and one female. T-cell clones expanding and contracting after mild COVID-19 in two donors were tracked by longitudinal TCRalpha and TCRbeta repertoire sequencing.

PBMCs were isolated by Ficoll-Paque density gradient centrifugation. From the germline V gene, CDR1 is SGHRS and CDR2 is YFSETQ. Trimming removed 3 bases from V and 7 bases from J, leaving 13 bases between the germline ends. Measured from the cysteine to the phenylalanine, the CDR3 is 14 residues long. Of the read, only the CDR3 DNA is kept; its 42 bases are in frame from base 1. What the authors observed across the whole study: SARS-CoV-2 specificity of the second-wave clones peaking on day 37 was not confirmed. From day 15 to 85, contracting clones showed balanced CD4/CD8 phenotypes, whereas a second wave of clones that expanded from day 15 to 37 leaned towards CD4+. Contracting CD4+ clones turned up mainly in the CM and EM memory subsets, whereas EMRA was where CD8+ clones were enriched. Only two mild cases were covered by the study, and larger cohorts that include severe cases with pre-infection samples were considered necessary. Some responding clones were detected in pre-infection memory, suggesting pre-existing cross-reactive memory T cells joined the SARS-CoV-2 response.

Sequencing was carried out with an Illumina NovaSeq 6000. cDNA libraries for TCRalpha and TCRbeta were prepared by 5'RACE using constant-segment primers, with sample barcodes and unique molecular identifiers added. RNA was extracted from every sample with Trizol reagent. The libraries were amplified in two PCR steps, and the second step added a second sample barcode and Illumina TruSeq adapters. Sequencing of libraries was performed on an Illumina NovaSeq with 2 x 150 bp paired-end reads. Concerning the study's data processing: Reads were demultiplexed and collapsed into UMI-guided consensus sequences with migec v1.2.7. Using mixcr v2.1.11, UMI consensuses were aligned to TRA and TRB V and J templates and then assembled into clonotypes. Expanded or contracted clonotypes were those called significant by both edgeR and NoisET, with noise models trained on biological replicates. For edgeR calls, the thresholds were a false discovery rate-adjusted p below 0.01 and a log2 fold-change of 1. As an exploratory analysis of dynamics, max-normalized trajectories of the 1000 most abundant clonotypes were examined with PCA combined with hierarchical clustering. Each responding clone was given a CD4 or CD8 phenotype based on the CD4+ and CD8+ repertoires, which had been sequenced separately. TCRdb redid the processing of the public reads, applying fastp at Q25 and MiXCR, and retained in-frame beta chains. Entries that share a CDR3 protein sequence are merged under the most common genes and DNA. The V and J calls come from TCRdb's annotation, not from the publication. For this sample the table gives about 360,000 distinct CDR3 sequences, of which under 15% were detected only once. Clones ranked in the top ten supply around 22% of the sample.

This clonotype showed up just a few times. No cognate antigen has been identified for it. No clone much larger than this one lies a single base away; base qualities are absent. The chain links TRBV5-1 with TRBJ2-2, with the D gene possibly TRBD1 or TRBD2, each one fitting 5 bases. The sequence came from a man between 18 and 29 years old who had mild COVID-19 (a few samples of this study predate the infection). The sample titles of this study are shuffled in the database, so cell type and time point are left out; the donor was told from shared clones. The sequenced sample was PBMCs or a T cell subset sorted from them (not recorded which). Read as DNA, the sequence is TGCGCCAGCAGCTCCGGGACGTCCGACGGGGAGCTGTTTTTT. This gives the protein CASSSGTSDGELFF.